These 14 T cell receptor beta chains were all obtained from the same sample, sequenced in a study of OX40 agonist ivuxolimab in advanced cancers. The repertoire was sequenced with immunoSEQ multiplex PCR; TCRdb's copy has only in-frame clones and lacks some. The data contain approximately 99,000 clones, around 94% of them singletons. The sequences come from CD4+ or CD8+ T cells sorted from blood, collected in a trial of the OX40 agonist ivuxolimab. The receptors were sampled from an adult with an advanced solid tumor such as melanoma, head and neck, liver or kidney cancer.

The J gene is TRBJ1-3, the V gene TRBV6-5, with D unresolved. With 6 bases removed from V and 4 bases from J, the gap between germline ends came to 13 bases. Germline V lookup: CDR1 MNHEY, CDR2 SVGAGI. CDR3 length equals 14 residues. The CDR3 DNA sequence: TGTGCCAGCAGCCCAACTCCGGTAGGAAACACCATATATTTT. Translated: CASSPTPVGNTIYF.

This chain connects TRBV6-5 to TRBJ2-1, with 12 nucleotides matching TRBD2. This CDR3 spans 14 amino acids. Per the germline V gene, CDR1 is MNHEY and CDR2 is SVGAGI. J gave up 7 bases and V 10 bases, and 8 bases lay outside the gene matches. CDR3 DNA: TGTGCCACCCACTTACTAGCGGGAGGTAATGAGCAGTTCTTC. Amino acid sequence: CATHLLAGGNEQFF.

V is TRBV10-3 and J is TRBJ2-3, with 11 nucleotides matching TRBD2. Unmatched junction bases numbered 3, after V lost 6 bases and J lost 1 base. Per germline, CDR1 ENHRY and CDR2 SYGVKD. This CDR3 has 15 amino acids. In nucleotides, the CDR3 is TGTGCCATCAGCCTGACTAGCGGGGGCACAGATACGCAGTATTTT. Translated, it gives CAISLTSGGTDTQYF.

V gene TRBV4-3 combines with J gene TRBJ2-3; 11 nucleotides align to TRBD2. Germline V gene sequence: CDR1 LGHNA, CDR2 YSLEER. The CDR3 consists of 16 residues. J lost 0 bases, V lost 3 bases, and 2 bases had no gene match. The CDR3 is CASSHLAGGSTDTQYF. The CDR3 DNA is TGCGCCAGCAGCCACTTAGCGGGGGGGAGCACAGATACGCAGTATTTT.

The CDR3 region is CASSSLTRLTDTQYF. Written as DNA, the CDR3 is TGTGCCAGCAGTTCCTTAACTAGACTCACAGATACGCAGTATTTT. The chain links TRBV27 to TRBJ2-3; D perhaps matches TRBD2 (5 bases). With 4 bases removed from V and 2 bases from J, the gap between germline ends came to 13 bases. Germline values: CDR1 MNHEY, CDR2 SMNVEV (reference sequence). This CDR3 region has 15 residues.

The V gene is TRBV9, the J gene TRBJ2-7, with TRBD1 matching 10 bases. V was pared by 3 bases and J by 4 bases, with 7 bases of the junction left unmatched. The CDR3 has 15 residues. Germline CDR1 SGDLS, CDR2 YYNGEE. The CDR3 bases are TGTGCCAGCAGCGCCTCCGGGACAGGGGTGTACGAGCAGTACTTC. It translates to CASSASGTGVYEQYF.

The chain is built from TRBV30 and TRBJ1-3; TRBD1 is a possible D gene (6 bases). CDR1 and CDR2 from the germline V gene are GTSNPN and SVGIG (reference sequence). This CDR3 is 14 amino acids long. Trimming removed 3 bases at V and 4 bases at J, with 13 bases between. CDR3 region: CAWSSRGPGNTIYF. Written as DNA, the CDR3 is TGTGCCTGGAGCTCGCGGGGGCCAGGAAACACCATATATTTT.

This chain uses TRBV6-1 with TRBJ1-5, with 9 bases fitting TRBD1. The germline CDR1 and CDR2 sequences are MNHNS and SASEGT. This CDR3 has 15 residues. V lost 6 bases to trimming and J lost 4 bases; unmatched junction nucleotides: 7. The CDR3 loop is CASSPPGQGNQPQHF. CDR3 DNA: TGTGCCAGCAGCCCGCCGGGACAGGGAAATCAGCCCCAGCATTTT.

The chain uses TRBV12-5 and TRBJ2-2; 7 nucleotides line up with TRBD1. Germline-derived CDR1 and CDR2 are LGHNT and FRNRAP. This CDR3 spans 17 amino acids. The V segment lost 4 bases and the J segment 6 bases; nucleotides outside the gene matches: 14. CDR3: CASGSLADRERAGELFF. Written as DNA, the CDR3 is TGTGCTAGTGGTTCCCTTGCCGACAGGGAAAGGGCCGGGGAGCTGTTTTTT.

This clone was observed a single time. The chain combines TRBV21-1 with TRBJ2-7; the table's D call TRBD1 went unverified against the DNA. TRBV21-1 is termed a pseudogene. This CDR3 region has 17 residues. DNA for the CDR3: TGTGCCAGCAGCAAAGAATGGACAGGGCCCCCCTCATACGAGCAGTACTTC. Protein sequence: CASSKEWTGPPSYEQYF.

This chain links TRBV27 with TRBJ1-4, with 7 bases aligning to TRBD1. The CDR3 sequence is 13 residues long. Unmatched junction bases numbered 9, after V lost 10 bases and J lost 7 bases. Germline assignment: CDR1 MNHEY and CDR2 SMNVEV (reference sequence). The CDR3 bases are TGTGCCACCCGGACAGGCAACCGTGAAAAACTGTTTTTT. Translating gives CATRTGNREKLFF.

This clone was seen only once. The CDR3, as DNA: TGCGCCAGCAGCCAAGATAGGGTGGTGCAGCCCCAGCATTTT. Translation gives CASSQDRVVQPQHF. The J gene is TRBJ1-5, the V gene TRBV4-1; no clear D gene. The germline V gene has CDR1 MGHRA and CDR2 YSYEKL. The CDR3 spans 14 residues. Trimming shortened V by 0 bases and J by 7 bases, and 10 bases separated the two germline ends.

The chain joins TRBV14 to TRBJ1-5; 7 positions match TRBD1. Germline CDR1 is SGHDN and CDR2 is FVKESK. The CDR3 sequence is 20 residues long. After removal of 0 bases from V and 1 base from J, the junction contained 15 bases not matched to a gene. The CDR3 loop reads CASSQDGGGTVDFSNQPQHF. CDR3 in DNA: TGTGCCAGCAGCCAAGATGGGGGTGGGACAGTTGATTTCAGCAATCAGCCCCAGCATTTT.

A single count supports this clone. The chain links TRBV9 to TRBJ2-1; 8 bases fit TRBD2. V shed 0 bases and J 4 bases; nucleotides not matched to a gene: 3. Germline-derived CDR1 and CDR2 are SGDLS and YYNGEE. The CDR3 length is 15 residues. The CDR3 here is CASSVVSGGYNEQFF. CDR3 coding DNA: TGTGCCAGCAGCGTAGTGAGCGGGGGATACAATGAGCAGTTCTTC.